A single sample is the source of the 12 T cell receptor beta chains below, sequenced in a study of monozygotic twins with inflammatory bowel disease. TCRdb reprocessed the 5' RACE reads and reports one entry per CDR3 protein, with no DNA. Its table records about 330,000 distinct CDR3 sequences. Sequences were obtained from blood. The receptors here all came from a human donor with ulcerative colitis or Crohn's disease, or a healthy co-twin of an affected twin (not recorded which).

The CDR3: CASSRQTYEQYF. V usage is TRBV28 and J usage is TRBJ2-7. This CDR3 spans 12 amino acids. Germline CDR1 and CDR2: MDHEN and SYDVKM.

V is TRBV7-9 and J is TRBJ2-3; TCRdb reports TRBD1, a call that lacks DNA to check it against. In germline, CDR1 is SEHNR, CDR2 FQNEAQ (reference sequence). CDR3 length equals 14 residues. Here the CDR3 reads CASIHGWGTDTQYF.

This chain joins TRBV18 and TRBJ2-7; the TCRdb call, TRBD1, lacks DNA for checking. The CDR3 totals 16 residues. CDR1 KGHSH and CDR2 LQKENI come from the germline V gene. The CDR3: CASSPYLRDRAYEQYF.

The J gene is TRBJ2-7, the V gene TRBV11-2; the D gene TCRdb calls, TRBD1, cannot be checked with no DNA. The CDR3 spans 13 residues. Germline CDR1 SGHAT, CDR2 FQNNGV. CDR3: CASSPHWGYEQYF.

The CDR3 spells CASSFGLLSGELFF. V usage is TRBV7-3 and J usage is TRBJ2-2; as DNA is missing, the TRBD2 call by TCRdb cannot be tested. The CDR3 has 14 residues. Germline values: CDR1 SGHTA, CDR2 FQGTGA.

The chain has TRBV5-1 and TRBJ2-7; the TCRdb D gene call, TRBD1, has no DNA to confirm it. The CDR3 loop spans 13 amino acids. Germline V gene data show CDR1 as SGHRS and CDR2 as YFSETQ. Here the CDR3 reads CASRRTGANEQYF. Using reference TRBV5-1 and TRBJ2-7 for the parts outside the CDR3, the full variable domain is KAGVTQTPRYLIKTRGQQVTLSCSPISGHRSVSWYQQTPGQGLQFLFEYFSETQRNKGNFPGRFSGRQFSNSRSEMNVSTLELGDSALYLCASRRTGANEQYFGPGTRLTVT.

CDR3 residues: CATSDSHTEAFF. The chain employs TRBV12-3 or TRBV12-4 and TRBJ1-1; there is no DNA to check the TCRdb D call of TRBD1. This CDR3 region has 12 residues.

V and J are TRBV12-3 or TRBV12-4 and TRBJ1-5. The CDR3 sequence is 15 residues long. This CDR3 reads CASSLVPASNQPQHF.

The gene calls are TRBV6-5 and TRBJ1-3. CDR3 length: 18 amino acids. The germline V gene has CDR1 MNHEY and CDR2 SVGAGI. CDR3 residues: CASSYREGEGVSGNTIYF.

The CDR3 spells CSASRLAIGELFF. The chain recombines TRBV20-1 with TRBJ2-2. The CDR3 is made up of 13 amino acids. Germline V gene lookup returns CDR1 DFQATT and CDR2 SNEGSKA (reference sequence).

This chain links TRBV27 with TRBJ2-1; TCRdb picks TRBD1, but there is no DNA to check that call. CDR3 size: 16 residues. Germline V lookup: CDR1 MNHEY, CDR2 SMNVEV (reference sequence). The CDR3 loop reads CASRGQGSFSYNEQFF.

The rearrangement links TRBV18 to TRBJ2-7; TCRdb outputs TRBD1, but without DNA this stays unchecked. Per the germline V gene, CDR1 is KGHSH and CDR2 is LQKENI. CDR3 length: 15 residues. CDR3 in amino acids: CASSSNTGGLYEQYF.